This T cell receptor beta chain stems from a study of cytomegalovirus exposure and HLA in healthy donors. Trimming removed 4 bases at V and 5 bases at J, with 8 bases between. The CDR3 sequence is 12 residues long. Per germline, CDR1 SGHTA and CDR2 FQGTGA. Study-wide results and caveats: Subsequent analysis of the 110 or so validation repertoires found a tendency for first-cohort TCR clusters to co-occur. The investigators catalogued 150 to 200 TCR beta chains as cytomegalovirus-associated.

To note about this clone: What it binds is unknown.

Donors were drawn from the approximately 120-subject validation cohort, separate from the approximately 700-subject first cohort. Clones were read by immunoSEQ multiplex PCR, and TCRdb kept only the in-frame ones, dropping some. This table has under 75,000 clones, 85% appearing once. The receptor's source is a man aged 25-45 years in good health and CMV-seronegative. The J gene is TRBJ1-2, the V gene TRBV7-3; D unresolved. The source material was PBMCs. The CDR3 DNA follows: TGTGCCAGCAGCTCTTCCGGGTATGGCTACACCTTC. It is translated as CASSSSGYGYTF.